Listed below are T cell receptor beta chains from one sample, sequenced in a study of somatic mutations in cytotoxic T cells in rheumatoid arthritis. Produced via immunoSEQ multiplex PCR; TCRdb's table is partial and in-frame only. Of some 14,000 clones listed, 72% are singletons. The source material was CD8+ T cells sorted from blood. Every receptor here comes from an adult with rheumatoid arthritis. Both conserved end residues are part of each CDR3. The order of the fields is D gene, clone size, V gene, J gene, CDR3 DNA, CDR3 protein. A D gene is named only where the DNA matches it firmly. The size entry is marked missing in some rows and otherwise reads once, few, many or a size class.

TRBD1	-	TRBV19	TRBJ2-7	TGTGCCAGTAAACCAACCGGGACAGGCCTTTACGAGCAGTACTTC	CASKPTGTGLYEQYF
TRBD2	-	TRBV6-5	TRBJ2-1	TGTGCCAGCAAAGAGCGGGGGGGCTACAATGAGCAGTTCTTC	CASKERGGYNEQFF
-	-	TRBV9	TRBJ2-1	TGTGCCAGCAGCGTAGACGTAGGTGAGCAGTTCTTC	CASSVDVGEQFF
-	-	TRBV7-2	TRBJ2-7	TGTGCCAGCAGCCCTTCCGGGACATACTACTCCTACGAGCAGTACTTC	CASSPSGTYYSYEQYF
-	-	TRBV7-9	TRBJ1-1	TGTGCCAGCAGCCCTCCGACGGGGTCTTTTAACACTGAAGCTTTCTTT	CASSPPTGSFNTEAFF
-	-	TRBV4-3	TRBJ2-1	TGCGCCAGCAGCCTGTTTGTGGGGATCCATGAGCAGTTCTTC	CASSLFVGIHEQFF
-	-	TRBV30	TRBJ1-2	TGTGCCTGGAGTGTACTGGGACTAGGTGGCTACACCTTC	CAWSVLGLGGYTF
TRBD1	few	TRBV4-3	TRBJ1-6	TGCGCCAGCAGTCAAAGCAGCCGGGACAGGGGTCATTCACCCCTCCACTTT	CASSQSSRDRGHSPLHF
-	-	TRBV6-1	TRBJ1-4	TGTGCCAGCAGTGAAGGTGCCTCGGATGGAGAAAAACTGTTTTTT	CASSEGASDGEKLFF
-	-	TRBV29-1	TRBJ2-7	TGCGGCCCTGGGAGCTACGAGCAGTACTTC	CGPGSYEQYF
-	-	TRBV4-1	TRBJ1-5	TGCGCCAGCAGCCAGGTAGACAGTAGCAATCAGCCCCAGCATTTT	CASSQVDSSNQPQHF
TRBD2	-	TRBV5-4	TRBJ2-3	TGTGCCAGCAGCTTGATATTAGGAGCGGGGAGCACAGATACGCAGTATTTT	CASSLILGAGSTDTQYF
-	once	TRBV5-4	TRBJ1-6	TGTGCCAGCAGCTCCCGTGGGGACTCCTATAATTCACCCCTCCACTTT	CASSSRGDSYNSPLHF
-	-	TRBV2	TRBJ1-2	TGTGCCAGCAGTGACGGAGGCGGCTACACCTTC	CASSDGGGYTF
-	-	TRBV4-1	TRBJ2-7	TGCGCCAGCAGCCACAAGAGGGGGTACGAGCAGTACTTC	CASSHKRGYEQYF
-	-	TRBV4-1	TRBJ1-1	TGCGCCAGCAGCCTTATCCCTGGGAACTTGAACACTGAAGCTTTCTTT	CASSLIPGNLNTEAFF
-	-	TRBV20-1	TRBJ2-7	TGCAGTTCCGGGACGGCCTACGAGCAGTACTTC	CSSGTAYEQYF
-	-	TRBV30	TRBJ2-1	TGTGCCTGGAGCCCAAGCGCTGTCGGTGAGCAGTTCTTC	CAWSPSAVGEQFF
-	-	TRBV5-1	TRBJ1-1	TGCGCCAGCAGCTTTTATCCGACCAGGGTGGGGGACACTGAAGCTTTCTTT	CASSFYPTRVGDTEAFF
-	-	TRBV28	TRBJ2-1	TGTGCCAGCAGTATCCTAGCGTCCTACAATGAGCAGTTCTTC	CASSILASYNEQFF
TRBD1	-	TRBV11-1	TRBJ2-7	TGTGCCAGCAGCCCTACAGGGGTCGAGCAGTACTTC	CASSPTGVEQYF
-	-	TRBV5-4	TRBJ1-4	TGTGCCAGCAGCTTCAATCCGGGACACTCGATGGGTGAAAAACTGTTTTTT	CASSFNPGHSMGEKLFF
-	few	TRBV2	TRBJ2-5	TGTGCCAGCAGTCGCTCCTGGGGGGCAGGGGAGACCCAGTACTTC	CASSRSWGAGETQYF
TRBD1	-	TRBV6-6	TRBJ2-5	TGTGCCAGCAGTTACGGGCCCTACAGGGGACAAGAGACCCAGTACTTC	CASSYGPYRGQETQYF
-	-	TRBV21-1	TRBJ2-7	TGTGCCAGCAGCGTACCCGGGACGGGGAGCTCCTACGAGCAGTACTTC	CASSVPGTGSSYEQYF
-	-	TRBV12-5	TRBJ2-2	TGTGCTAGTGGTTTGGGTACCGGGGAGCTGTTTTTT	CASGLGTGELFF
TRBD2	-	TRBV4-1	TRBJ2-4	TGCGCCAGCAGCCAAGAACTTCTAGCGGCCTCAGATCTAGCCAAAAACATTCAGTACTTC	CASSQELLAASDLAKNIQYF
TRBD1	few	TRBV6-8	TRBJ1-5	TGTGCCAGCAGTTACGGCCGACAGGGGGATCAGCCCCAGCATTTT	CASSYGRQGDQPQHF
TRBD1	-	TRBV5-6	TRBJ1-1	TGTGCCAGCAGCCTGACACAGGGGAGGACTGAAGCTTTCTTT	CASSLTQGRTEAFF
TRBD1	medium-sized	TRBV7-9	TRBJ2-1	TGTGCCAGCAGCTTACTCTTGACAGGGGGCGCATTCGGTGATGAGCAGTTCTTC	CASSLLLTGGAFGDEQFF
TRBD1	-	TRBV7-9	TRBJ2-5	TGTGCCAGCAGCTCCGGGACAGGGGTGGGCTACCAAGAGACCCAGTACTTC	CASSSGTGVGYQETQYF
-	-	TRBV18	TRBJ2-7	TGTGCCAGCTCACCCGGATCTTGGAAATCCTACGAGCAGTACTTC	CASSPGSWKSYEQYF
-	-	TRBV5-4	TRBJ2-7	TGTGCCAGCAGCTTGTACAACAACGAGCAGTACTTC	CASSLYNNEQYF
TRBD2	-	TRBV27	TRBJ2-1	TGTGCCAGCAGTCTTCGGGGGGGCAGTGTTCCCTACAATGAGCAGTTCTTC	CASSLRGGSVPYNEQFF
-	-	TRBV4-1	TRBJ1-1	TGCGCCAGCAGCCCCGTAGCTCTCACTGAAGCTTTCTTT	CASSPVALTEAFF
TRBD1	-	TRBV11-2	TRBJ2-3	TGTGCCAGCAGCGACCGGACAGGGGGGAGCACAGATACGCAGTATTTT	CASSDRTGGSTDTQYF
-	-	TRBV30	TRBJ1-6	TGTGCCTGGAAAGACACCAGCCGTGGACACCCGGGCTCCTATAATTCACCCCTCCACTTT	CAWKDTSRGHPGSYNSPLHF
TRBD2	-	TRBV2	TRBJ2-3	TGTGCCAGCATCTTGGGGTTTAGCGGGGGGACCGATACGCAGTATTTT	CASILGFSGGTDTQYF
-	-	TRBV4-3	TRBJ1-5	TGCGCCAGCAGCCAAGATCGATATAGCAATCAGCCCCAGCATTTT	CASSQDRYSNQPQHF
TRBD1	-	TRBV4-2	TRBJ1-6	TGTGCCAGCAGCCAAGACAGGGGGCTCAATTCACCCCTCCACTTT	CASSQDRGLNSPLHF
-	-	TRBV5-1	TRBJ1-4	TGCGCCAGCAGCCCCGGGACGGGTAATGAAAAACTGTTTTTT	CASSPGTGNEKLFF
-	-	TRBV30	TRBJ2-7	TGTGCCTGGAGCGGGGGCAGATACGAGCAGTACTTC	CAWSGGRYEQYF
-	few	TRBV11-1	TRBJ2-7	TGTGCCAGCAGCCAAACACCCCAGAAGGGATTTTCTCCCTACGAGCAGTACTTC	CASSQTPQKGFSPYEQYF
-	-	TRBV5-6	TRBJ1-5	TGTGCCAGCAGCTTGCAATATAATAGCAATCAGCCCCAGCATTTT	CASSLQYNSNQPQHF
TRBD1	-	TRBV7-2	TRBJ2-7	TGTGCCAGCAGCGGCGACAGGGCCAGCTCCTACGAGCAGTACTTC	CASSGDRASSYEQYF
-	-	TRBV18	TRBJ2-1	TGTGCCAGCTCACTCGGGGGCAATGAGCAGTTCTTC	CASSLGGNEQFF
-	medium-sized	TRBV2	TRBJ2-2	TGTGCCAGCAGTGGTGGACAGATTTTACCCGGGGAGCTGTTTTTT	CASSGGQILPGELFF